This T cell receptor beta chain was sequenced during a study of glioma-infiltrating T cells after dendritic cell vaccination. The CDR3 is 14 amino acids. V dropped 8 bases and J dropped 4 bases, with 18 bases sitting between them. Germline CDR1 reads MDHEN; CDR2 reads SYDVKM. Primers: 60 V beta forward and 13 J beta reverse. Profiled with immunoSEQ multiplex PCR; TCRdb holds only in-frame clones, not every one. The sample shows 60,000 to 70,000 clones, 75% to 85% of them seen only once. Sample: blood, taken before dendritic cell vaccination. The chain is built from TRBV28 and TRBJ2-7, with D perhaps matching TRBD1 (7 bases). The origin of this receptor is a human donor with glioblastoma. The CDR3 nucleotides read TGTGCCAGCTACGCTAACCCAGGGGGGTACGAGCAGTACTTC. Its translation is CASYANPGGYEQYF.